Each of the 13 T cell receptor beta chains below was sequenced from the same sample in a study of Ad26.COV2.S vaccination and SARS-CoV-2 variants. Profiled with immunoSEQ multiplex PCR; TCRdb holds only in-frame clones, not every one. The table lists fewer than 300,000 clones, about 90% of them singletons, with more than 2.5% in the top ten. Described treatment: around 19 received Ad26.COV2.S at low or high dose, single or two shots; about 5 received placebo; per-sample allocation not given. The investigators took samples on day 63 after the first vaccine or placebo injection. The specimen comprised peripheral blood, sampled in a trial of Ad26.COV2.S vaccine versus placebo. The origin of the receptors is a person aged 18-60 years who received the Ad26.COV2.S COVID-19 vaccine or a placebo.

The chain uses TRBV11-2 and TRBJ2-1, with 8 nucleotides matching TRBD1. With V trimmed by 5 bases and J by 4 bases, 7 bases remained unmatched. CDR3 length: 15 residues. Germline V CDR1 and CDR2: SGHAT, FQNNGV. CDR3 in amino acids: CASSLLGQGYNEQFF. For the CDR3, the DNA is TGTGCCAGCAGCCTTCTCGGACAGGGATACAATGAGCAGTTCTTC.

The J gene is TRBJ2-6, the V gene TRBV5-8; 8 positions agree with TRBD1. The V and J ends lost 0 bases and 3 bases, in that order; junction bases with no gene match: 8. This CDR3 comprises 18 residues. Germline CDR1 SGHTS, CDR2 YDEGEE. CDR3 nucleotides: TGTGCCAGCAGCTTGGACAGGGGGACTTCGAATGGGGCCAACGTCCTGACTTTC. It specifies CASSLDRGTSNGANVLTF.

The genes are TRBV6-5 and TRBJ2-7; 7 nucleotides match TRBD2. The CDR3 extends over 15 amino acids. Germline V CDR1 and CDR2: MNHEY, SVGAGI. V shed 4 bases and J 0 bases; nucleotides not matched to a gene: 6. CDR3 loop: CASSSGGSVSYEQYF. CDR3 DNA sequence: TGTGCCAGCAGTTCCGGCGGGAGCGTCTCCTACGAGCAGTACTTC.

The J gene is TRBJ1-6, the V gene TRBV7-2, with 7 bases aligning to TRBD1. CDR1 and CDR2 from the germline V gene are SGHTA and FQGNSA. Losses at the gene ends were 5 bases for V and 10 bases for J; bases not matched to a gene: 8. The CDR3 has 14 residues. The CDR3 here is CASSPPGQWSPLHF. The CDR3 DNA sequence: TGTGCCAGCAGCCCCCCGGGACAGTGGTCACCCCTCCACTTT. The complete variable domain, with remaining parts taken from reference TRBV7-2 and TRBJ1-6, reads GAGVSQSPSNKVTEKGKDVELRCDPISGHTALYWYRQSLGQGLEFLIYFQGNSAPDKSGLPSDRFSAERTGGSVSTLTIQRTQQEDSAVYLCASSPPGQWSPLHFGNGTRLTVT.

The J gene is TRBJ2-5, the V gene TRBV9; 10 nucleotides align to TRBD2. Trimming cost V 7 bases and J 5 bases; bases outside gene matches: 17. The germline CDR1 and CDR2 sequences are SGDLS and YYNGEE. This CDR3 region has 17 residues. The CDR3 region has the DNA TGTGCCAGCGCCAAGAGCGGGGGGGCCGTGGATAGGGAGACCCAGTACTTC. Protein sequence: CASAKSGGAVDRETQYF.

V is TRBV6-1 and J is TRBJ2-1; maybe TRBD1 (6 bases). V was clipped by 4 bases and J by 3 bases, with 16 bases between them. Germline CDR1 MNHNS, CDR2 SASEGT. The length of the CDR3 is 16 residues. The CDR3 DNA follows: TGTGCCAGCAGTGCTGGTTCACAGGGCTACTACAATGAGCAGTTCTTC. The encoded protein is CASSAGSQGYYNEQFF.

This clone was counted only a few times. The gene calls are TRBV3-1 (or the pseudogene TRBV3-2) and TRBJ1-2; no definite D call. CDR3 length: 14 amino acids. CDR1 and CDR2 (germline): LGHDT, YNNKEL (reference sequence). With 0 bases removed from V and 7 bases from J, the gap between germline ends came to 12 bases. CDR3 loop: CASSQERYPFGYTF. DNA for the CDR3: TGTGCCAGCAGCCAAGAACGGTACCCGTTTGGCTACACCTTC.

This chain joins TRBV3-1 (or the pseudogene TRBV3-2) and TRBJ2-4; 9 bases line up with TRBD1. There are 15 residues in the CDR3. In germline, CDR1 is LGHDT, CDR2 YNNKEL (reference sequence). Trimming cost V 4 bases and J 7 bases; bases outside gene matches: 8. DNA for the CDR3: TGTGCCAGCAGCCCATGGGCGACAGGGGGGAACATTCAGTACTTC. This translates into CASSPWATGGNIQYF.

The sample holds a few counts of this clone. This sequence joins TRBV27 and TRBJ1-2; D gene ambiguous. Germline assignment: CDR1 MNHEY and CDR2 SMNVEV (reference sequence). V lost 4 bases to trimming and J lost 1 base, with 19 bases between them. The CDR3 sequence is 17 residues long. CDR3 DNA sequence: TGTGCCAGCAGTTCCCATCGGACCGAAGAATTTAACTATGGCTACACCTTC. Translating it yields CASSSHRTEEFNYGYTF.

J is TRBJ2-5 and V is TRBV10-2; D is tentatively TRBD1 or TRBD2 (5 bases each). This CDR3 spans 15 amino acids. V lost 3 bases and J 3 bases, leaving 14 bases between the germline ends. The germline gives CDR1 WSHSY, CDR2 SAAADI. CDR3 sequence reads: CASSDLWMGEETQYF. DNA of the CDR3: TGCGCCAGCAGTGATTTGTGGATGGGGGAAGAGACCCAGTACTTC.

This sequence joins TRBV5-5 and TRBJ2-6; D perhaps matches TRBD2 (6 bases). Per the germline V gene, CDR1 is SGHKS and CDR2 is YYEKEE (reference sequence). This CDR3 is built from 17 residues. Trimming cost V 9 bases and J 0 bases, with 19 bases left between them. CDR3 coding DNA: TGTGCCACCCTAGCGCGGGGCCAATACTCTGGGGCCAACGTCCTGACTTTC. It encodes CATLARGQYSGANVLTF.

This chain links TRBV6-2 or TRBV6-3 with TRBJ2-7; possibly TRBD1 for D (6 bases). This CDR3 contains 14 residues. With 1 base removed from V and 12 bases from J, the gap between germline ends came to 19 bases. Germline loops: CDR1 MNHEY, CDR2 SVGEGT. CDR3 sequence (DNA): TGTGCCAGCAGTTACTTTTCAAGGGGGACCCTTCCGTACTTC. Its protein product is CASSYFSRGTLPYF.

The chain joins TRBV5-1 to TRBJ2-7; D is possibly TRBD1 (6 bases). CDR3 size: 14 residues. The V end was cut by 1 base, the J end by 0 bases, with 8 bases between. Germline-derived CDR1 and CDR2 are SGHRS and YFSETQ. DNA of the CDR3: TGCGCCAGCAGCTTGCGACAGGACTCCTACGAGCAGTACTTC. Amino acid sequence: CASSLRQDSYEQYF. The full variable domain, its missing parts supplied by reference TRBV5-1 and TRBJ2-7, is KAGVTQTPRYLIKTRGQQVTLSCSPISGHRSVSWYQQTPGQGLQFLFEYFSETQRNKGNFPGRFSGRQFSNSRSEMNVSTLELGDSALYLCASSLRQDSYEQYFGPGTRLTVT.